This T cell receptor (beta chain) was recovered during a study of identical twins. TCRdb called the 5' RACE reads again in MiXCR, with one record for every CDR3 protein. The sample has around 1.7 million distinct CDR3 sequences, about 32% seen once. Germline V gene lookup returns CDR1 SGHDT and CDR2 YYEEEE. Between the trimmed V and J ends, which lost 0 bases and 0 bases, there was a span of 12 bases. The CDR3 loop spans 16 amino acids. The TCR was taken from a newborn girl in good health. Sequenced sample: cord blood. The V call is TRBV5-6, the J call TRBJ1-1, with D unresolved. CDR3 DNA: TGTGCCAGCAGCTTGGCCGGACGGAATCTGAACACTGAAGCTTTCTTT. Its protein product is CASSLAGRNLNTEAFF.